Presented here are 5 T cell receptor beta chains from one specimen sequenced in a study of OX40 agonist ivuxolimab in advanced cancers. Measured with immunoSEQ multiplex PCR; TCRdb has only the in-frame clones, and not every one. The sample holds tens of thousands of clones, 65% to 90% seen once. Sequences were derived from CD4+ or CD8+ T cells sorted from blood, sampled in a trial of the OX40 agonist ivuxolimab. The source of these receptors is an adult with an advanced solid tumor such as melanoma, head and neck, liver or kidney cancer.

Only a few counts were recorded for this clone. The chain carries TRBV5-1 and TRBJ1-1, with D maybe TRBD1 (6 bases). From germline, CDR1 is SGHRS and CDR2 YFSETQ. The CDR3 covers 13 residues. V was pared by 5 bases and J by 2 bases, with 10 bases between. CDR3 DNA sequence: TGCGCCAGCAGTGGACAGACAAACACTGAAGCTTTCTTT. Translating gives CASSGQTNTEAFF.

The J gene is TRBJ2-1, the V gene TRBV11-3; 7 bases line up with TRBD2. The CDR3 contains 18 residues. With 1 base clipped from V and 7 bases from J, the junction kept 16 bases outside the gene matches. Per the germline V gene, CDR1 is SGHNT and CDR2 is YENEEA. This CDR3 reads CASSLVYSSGIITNEQFF. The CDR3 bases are TGTGCCAGCAGCTTAGTATATTCGAGCGGGATTATCACGAATGAGCAGTTCTTC. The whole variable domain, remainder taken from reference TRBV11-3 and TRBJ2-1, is EAGVVQSPRYKIIEKKQPVAFWCNPISGHNTLYWYLQNLGQGPELLIRYENEEAVDDSQLPKDRFSAERLKGVDSTLKIQPAELGDSAVYLCASSLVYSSGIITNEQFFGPGTRLTVL.

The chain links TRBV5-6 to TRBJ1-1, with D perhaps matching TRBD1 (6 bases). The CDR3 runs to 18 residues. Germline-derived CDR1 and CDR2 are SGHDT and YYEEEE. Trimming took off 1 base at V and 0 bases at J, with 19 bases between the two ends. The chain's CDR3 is CASSLSQAGDFMNTEAFF. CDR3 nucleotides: TGTGCCAGCAGCTTGAGTCAGGCAGGGGACTTCATGAACACTGAAGCTTTCTTT. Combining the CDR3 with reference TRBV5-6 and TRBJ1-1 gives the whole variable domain DAGVTQSPTHLIKTRGQQVTLRCSPKSGHDTVSWYQQALGQGPQFIFQYYEEEERQRGNFPDRFSGHQFPNYSSELNVNALLLGDSALYLCASSLSQAGDFMNTEAFFGQGTRLTVV.

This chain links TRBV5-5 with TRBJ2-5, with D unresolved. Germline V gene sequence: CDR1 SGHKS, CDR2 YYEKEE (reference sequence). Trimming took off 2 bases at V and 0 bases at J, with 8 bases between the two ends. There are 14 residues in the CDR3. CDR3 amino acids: CASSLEGDQETQYF. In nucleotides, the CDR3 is TGTGCCAGCAGCTTAGAAGGAGACCAAGAGACCCAGTACTTC.

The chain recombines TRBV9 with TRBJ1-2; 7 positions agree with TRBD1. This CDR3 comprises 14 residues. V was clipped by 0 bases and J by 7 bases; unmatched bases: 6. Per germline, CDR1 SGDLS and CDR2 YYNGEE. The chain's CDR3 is CASSVAQGVPGYTF. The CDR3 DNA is TGTGCCAGCAGCGTAGCCCAGGGGGTACCTGGCTACACCTTC.